Below, one T cell receptor beta chain is given with its context. Its target is unknown. This entry is derived from a study of a mutant IDH1 vaccine in newly diagnosed glioma. Time point defined: week 47, end of study. It was 300 ug of mutant IDH1 20-mer peptide that made up each vaccine dose, given with topical imiquimod. In weeks 1, 3, 5, 7, 11, 15, 19 and 23, patients were immunized, eight times in all. The method was immunoSEQ multiplex PCR; TCRdb's version includes in-frame clones alone and lacks a portion of them. The sample carries around 61,000 clones, around three quarters recorded once. This CDR3 is built from 14 residues. Losses at the gene ends were 0 bases for V and 4 bases for J; bases not matched to a gene: 3. Per germline, CDR1 SGDLS and CDR2 YYNGEE.

The rearrangement joins TRBV9 to TRBJ2-7; 8 bases line up with TRBD1. This sequence originates from a man aged 50 or older with glioma. Sequences were derived from PBMCs, sampled from a glioma patient whose treatment included an IDH1 peptide vaccine. In nucleotides, the CDR3 is TGTGCCAGCAGCGTAGAGCAGGGGGCTTACGAGCAGTACTTC. Translated, it gives CASSVEQGAYEQYF.